The clone carrying this TCR beta chain came up many times. Its antigen remains unknown. Authors of the study amplified TCR beta CDR3 regions from RNA transcripts. An initial round of RT-PCR targeting the TCR CDR3 relied on the HTBI primer set. Via MiXCR, TCRdb re-called the multiplex PCR reads, giving one row per CDR3 protein. Counted here are roughly 380,000 distinct CDR3 sequences, more than 11% occurring once; the ten biggest clones make up more than 9.5%. Germline V gene sequence: CDR1 SGHRS, CDR2 YFSETQ. This CDR3 contains 12 residues. V lost 4 bases, J lost 6 bases, and 11 bases lay in between. This sample is part of a study of T cells in Graves' hyperthyroidism and ophthalmopathy. Overall study context: Any treatment followed the collection of peripheral blood at initial diagnosis.

Study-wide results and limits: A median around 6.4 months before onset, the model predicted ophthalmopathy.

The study left out patients who had uncontrolled infection, other autoimmune disease, pregnancy or lactation. Diagnoses used clinical symptoms, serum thyroxine and TRAb, thyroid ultrasound and orbital computed tomography. The sequencing input was blood. The TCR sequence derives from a woman aged 55 to 70 with Graves' hyperthyroidism. The chain links TRBV5-1 to TRBJ2-7; D call uncertain. The CDR3 nucleotides read TGCGCCAGCAGCACCGGCCAGTCCGAGCAGTACTTC. Translated, it gives CASSTGQSEQYF.